These T cell receptor beta chains were read from a single sample in a study of shared clonotypes between healthy human individuals. Only in-frame clones appear in the TCRdb table, and some are missing; sequencing was by immunoSEQ multiplex PCR. The sample shows over 850,000 clones, more than 75% of them seen only once. The specimen sequenced was memory CD4+ T cells from PBMCs. Receptors were obtained from a man between 18 and 29 years old in good health. Some clones in this sample may be carry-over from other donors' samples. Each CDR3 is given with its conserved first and last residue. A D gene is named only where the DNA matches it firmly. Clone size is shown for a subset of rows, as once, few, many or a class of expanded clone.

>.|TRBJ2-3|TRBD1|TRBV5-4
CASSSDRDRSHTDTQYF
TGTGCCAGCAGCTCCGACCGGGACAGGAGCCACACAGATACGCAGTATTTT
>.|TRBJ2-2|TRBD2|TRBV19
CASSIASGLNTGELFF
TGTGCCAGTAGTATAGCTAGCGGGCTTAACACCGGGGAGCTGTTTTTT
>.|TRBJ2-7|.|TRBV30
CAWSAPRRGEYEQYF
TGTGCCTGGAGTGCCCCTCGCAGAGGAGAATACGAGCAGTACTTC
>.|TRBJ2-7|TRBD1|TRBV6-1
CASSTQGASYEQYF
TGTGCCAGCAGTACCCAGGGGGCGTCCTACGAGCAGTACTTC
>.|TRBJ2-1|.|TRBV7-9
CASSQGTIVPEQFF
TGTGCCAGCAGCCAAGGGACAATCGTGCCGGAGCAGTTCTTC
>once|TRBJ2-3|TRBD1|TRBV2
CAIEGAHIADTQYF
TGTGCCATTGAGGGGGCACACATCGCAGATACGCAGTATTTT
>.|TRBJ2-5|.|TRBV7-9
CASSLNQETQYF
TGTGCCAGCAGCTTAAATCAGGAGACCCAGTACTTC
>.|TRBJ1-1|.|TRBV11-1
CASSPYRGTQNTEAFF
TGTGCCAGCAGCCCCTATCGGGGGACACAGAACACTGAAGCTTTCTTT
>many|TRBJ1-4|.|TRBV7-2
CASSLRAGGANEKLFF
TGTGCCAGCAGCTTAAGGGCCGGTGGGGCTAATGAAAAACTGTTTTTT
>few|TRBJ2-7|.|TRBV7-3
CASSPGLGRRGAYEQYF
TGTGCCAGCAGCCCGGGACTGGGGAGAAGAGGGGCCTACGAGCAGTACTTC
>.|TRBJ1-1|.|TRBV27
CASRTESWGDTEAFF
TGTGCCAGCAGAACCGAGTCCTGGGGGGACACTGAAGCTTTCTTT
>few|TRBJ2-4|.|TRBV10-3
CAISDPLGINQRGNIQYF
TGTGCCATCAGTGATCCTTTGGGGATAAATCAGAGGGGCAACATTCAGTACTTC
>.|TRBJ2-3|TRBD1|TRBV7-3
CASSHKRDRVRYF
TGTGCCAGCAGCCACAAACGGGACAGGGTTCGGTATTTT
>.|TRBJ2-7|.|TRBV7-9
CASSQPRDLRVEQYF
TGTGCCAGCAGCCAACCCCGGGACCTCAGAGTCGAGCAGTACTTC
>.|TRBJ2-3|.|TRBV11-2
CASSLLGLTTDTQYF
TGTGCCAGCAGCTTACTAGGACTCACCACAGATACGCAGTATTTT
>.|TRBJ2-2|.|TRBV7-6
CASKETPMNTGELFF
TGTGCCAGCAAGGAGACTCCAATGAACACCGGGGAGCTGTTTTTT
>.|TRBJ2-7|TRBD1|TRBV19
CASRAGTGLYEQYF
TGTGCCAGTAGGGCGGGGACAGGGCTCTACGAGCAGTACTTC
>many|TRBJ2-3|TRBD1|TRBV5-6
CASSFDRAADTQYF
TGTGCCAGCAGCTTTGACAGGGCCGCAGATACGCAGTATTTT
>.|TRBJ1-2|.|TRBV9
CASSSDLYGYTF
TGTGCCAGCAGCTCCGACCTCTATGGCTACACCTTC
>.|TRBJ1-2|TRBD1|TRBV5-8
CASSLVTGGGYTF
TGTGCCAGCAGCTTGGTAACAGGGGGAGGCTACACCTTC
>.|TRBJ1-4|.|TRBV5-1
CASSKTGNEKLFF
TGCGCCAGCAGTAAAACAGGGAATGAAAAACTGTTTTTT
>many|TRBJ2-1|TRBD2|TRBV28
CASSSLAGGAYNEQFF
TGTGCCAGCAGTTCTTTAGCGGGAGGGGCCTACAATGAGCAGTTCTTC
>once|TRBJ2-7|.|TRBV7-6
CASSLVGGPYEQYF
TGTGCCAGCAGCTTAGTCGGGGGCCCCTACGAGCAGTACTTC
>few|TRBJ2-5|TRBD2|TRBV13
CASSRGTSGRKETQYF
TGTGCCAGCAGCCGTGGGACTAGCGGGAGGAAAGAGACCCAGTACTTC
>many|TRBJ2-1|.|TRBV28
CASSRGGRNEQFF
TGTGCCAGCAGCCGTGGAGGTCGCAATGAGCAGTTCTTC
>.|TRBJ1-2|.|TRBV9
CASSVDGGAGGYTF
TGTGCCAGCAGCGTAGATGGGGGGGCAGGCGGCTACACCTTC
>.|TRBJ1-2|.|TRBV6-1
CASSEALLALYGYTF
TGTGCCAGCAGTGAAGCGCTTCTGGCCCTCTATGGCTACACCTTC
>once|TRBJ2-3|TRBD2|TRBV6-1
CASSGRVYTDTQYF
TGTGCCAGTAGCGGGAGGGTTTACACAGATACGCAGTATTTT
>few|TRBJ1-2|.|TRBV5-1
CASSLESVGTKTTF
TGCGCCAGCAGCTTGGAGTCGGTGGGGACTAAAACCACCTTC
>.|TRBJ1-4|.|TRBV19
CATRPGEYNEKLFF
TGTGCCACTCGGCCGGGGGAGTATAATGAAAAACTGTTTTTT
>many|TRBJ2-2|.|TRBV9
CASSPRTRYGTGELFF
TGTGCCAGCAGCCCACGGACCCGGTATGGCACCGGGGAGCTGTTTTTT
>many|TRBJ2-2|TRBD2|TRBV4-1
CASSQDLLAGGPGGTGELFF
TGCGCCAGCAGCCAAGACCTACTAGCGGGAGGGCCTGGAGGGACCGGGGAGCTGTTTTTT
>few|TRBJ2-7|.|TRBV19
CASSLQGSASYEQYF
TGTGCCAGTAGTTTACAGGGCTCGGCCTCCTACGAGCAGTACTTC
>once|TRBJ1-2|.|TRBV19
CASSIRDGLGYTF
TGTGCCAGTAGTATCCGGGACGGCCTGGGCTACACCTTC
>.|TRBJ2-5|.|TRBV5-1
CASSWDSPKETQYF
TGCGCCAGCAGCTGGGACTCCCCTAAAGAGACCCAGTACTTC
>.|TRBJ1-1|.|TRBV11-2
CASSPALTAEAFF
TGTGCCAGCAGCCCCGCCTTGACAGCTGAAGCTTTCTTT
>.|TRBJ1-5|.|TRBV4-1
CASSTAQGSNQPQHF
TGCGCCAGCAGCACCGCCCAGGGGAGCAATCAGCCCCAGCATTTT
>many|TRBJ1-5|.|TRBV6-6
CASSYSRVGQPQHF
TGTGCCAGCAGTTACTCGAGAGTGGGGCAGCCCCAGCATTTT
>.|TRBJ2-5|TRBD2|TRBV7-9
CASRAPLAAKETQYF
TGTGCCAGCCGAGCCCCCCTAGCGGCCAAAGAGACCCAGTACTTC
>.|TRBJ1-1|.|TRBV11-2
CASSSAGTEAFF
TGTGCCAGCAGCTCCGCGGGCACTGAAGCTTTCTTT
>.|TRBJ1-1|.|TRBV28
CASSFRDSEAFF
TGTGCCAGCAGTTTTCGGGATTCTGAAGCTTTCTTT
>.|TRBJ1-1|.|TRBV2
CASRSGGTEAFF
TGTGCCAGCCGTTCCGGGGGCACTGAAGCTTTCTTT
>many|TRBJ1-2|TRBD1|TRBV5-1
CASSNRGQGSYGYTF
TGCGCCAGCAGCAACCGTGGACAGGGGAGCTATGGCTACACCTTC
>.|TRBJ1-2|.|TRBV12-2
CASRLDRWGDYGYTF
TGTGCAAGTCGCTTGGACAGGTGGGGTGACTATGGCTACACCTTC
>.|TRBJ2-5|.|TRBV27
CASSSNRVETQYF
TGTGCCAGCAGTTCGAACAGGGTCGAGACCCAGTACTTC
>.|TRBJ2-7|TRBD2|TRBV29-1
CSVEDLRTSGNLYEQYF
TGCAGCGTTGAAGATCTTAGGACTAGCGGGAATCTCTACGAGCAGTACTTC
>.|TRBJ1-1|TRBD1|TRBV4-1
CASSQRGGAGTEAFF
TGCGCCAGCAGCCAAAGAGGGGGCGCGGGTACCGAAGCTTTCTTT
>.|TRBJ2-1|TRBD2|TRBV6-6
CASSYPLAGGPGEQFF
TGTGCCAGCAGTTACCCCCTTGCGGGAGGTCCCGGTGAGCAGTTCTTC
>few|TRBJ2-1|TRBD2|TRBV27
CASSTRTSGVRVGYEQFF
TGTGCCAGCAGCACCAGGACTAGCGGGGTTAGGGTCGGCTATGAGCAGTTCTTC
>.|TRBJ1-3|.|TRBV7-2
CASSWTDTGNTIYF
TGTGCCAGCAGCTGGACTGACACTGGAAACACCATATATTTT
>few|TRBJ2-7|.|TRBV5-8
CASSRRVQSYEQYF
TGTGCCAGCAGCCGGAGGGTGCAGTCCTACGAGCAGTACTTC
>.|TRBJ2-4|.|TRBV6-6
CASSYSVERDIQYF
TGTGCCAGCAGTTACTCGGTCGAGAGGGACATTCAGTACTTC
>.|TRBJ2-2|.|TRBV27
CASTTNTGELFF
TGTGCCAGCACCACTAACACCGGGGAGCTGTTTTTT
>.|TRBJ2-1|TRBD1|TRBV28
CASSLSPGQGVNEQFF
TGTGCCAGCAGTTTATCGCCGGGACAGGGGGTGAATGAGCAGTTCTTC
>.|TRBJ1-1|.|TRBV7-2
CASSLERENTEAFF
TGTGCCAGCAGCTTAGAGCGGGAGAACACTGAAGCTTTCTTT
>many|TRBJ2-3|TRBD2|TRBV7-8
CASSFGGLTDTQYF
TGTGCCAGCAGCTTTGGGGGACTAACAGATACGCAGTATTTT
>.|TRBJ1-1|.|TRBV11-2
CASSHGQLNTEAFF
TGTGCCAGCAGCCACGGACAGCTGAACACTGAAGCTTTCTTT
>.|TRBJ2-7|.|TRBV4-3
CASSQVGAPPRAQYF
TGCGCCAGCAGCCAAGTGGGGGCCCCTCCCCGCGCGCAGTACTTC
>.|TRBJ1-2|.|TRBV14
CASSQGGRVSYTF
TGTGCCAGCAGCCAAGGGGGACGGGTCTCCTACACCTTC